This TCR beta chain was profiled in a study of T-cell reconstitution after alpha-beta-depleted transplantation in children. TCRbeta library construction was performed incorporating unique molecular identifiers. TCRdb analysed the PCR reads with MiXCR anew, one entry per CDR3 protein. The sample shows hundreds of thousands of distinct CDR3 sequences, about 16% of them seen only once. The length of the CDR3 is 13 residues. With 6 bases removed from V and 2 bases from J, the gap between germline ends came to 14 bases. The germline V gene encodes CDR1 DFQATT and CDR2 SNEGSKA (reference sequence). The receptor's source is a human donor who donated a stem cell graft to a child with acute lymphoblastic leukemia. Here the sequenced sample was PBMCs from the stem cell graft donor, taken from the stem cell graft. The chain has TRBV20-1 and TRBJ2-7, with no clear D. CDR3 region: CSAAGQVAYEQYF. DNA for the CDR3: TGCAGTGCAGCCGGCCAGGTGGCCTACGAGCAGTACTTC.